Shown below are 23 T cell receptor beta chains from a single sample sequenced in a study of T cells after somatic rescue of genetic block. Sequenced by immunoSEQ multiplex PCR; TCRdb stores in-frame clones only, minus some. This table holds over 55,000 clones, 92% found once. The sample was peripheral blood mononuclear cells (PBMCs). Every receptor here comes from a man aged 40-50 years.

The rearrangement links TRBV5-1 to TRBJ2-2; 10 bases agree with TRBD1. CDR1 and CDR2 from the germline V gene are SGHRS and YFSETQ. The CDR3 has 14 amino acids. The V segment lost 4 bases and the J segment 14 bases; nucleotides outside the gene matches: 11. In DNA, the CDR3 is TGCGCCAGCAGCGCAACCCTGACAGGGGGCAAACTGTTTTTT. Its protein is CASSATLTGGKLFF.

This clone was recorded once. The V gene is TRBV5-6, the J gene TRBJ1-4, with D perhaps matching TRBD1 (6 bases). V lost 4 bases, J lost 4 bases, and 20 bases lay in between. Germline CDR1 SGHDT, CDR2 YYEEEE. The CDR3 has 17 residues. CDR3 DNA: TGTGCCAGCAGCCCGAATTTGGGGGCGCTTAGTAATGAAAAACTGTTTTTT. It specifies CASSPNLGALSNEKLFF.

This clone appeared a single time. The CDR3 sequence is CASSYGLAGVETQYF. CDR3 nucleotides: TGTGCCAGCAGCTACGGACTAGCTGGCGTGGAGACCCAGTACTTC. The chain recombines TRBV11-2 with TRBJ2-5, with 8 bases aligning to TRBD2. The J segment lost 5 bases and the V segment lost 4 bases, leaving 9 bases of the junction unmatched. The CDR3 sequence is 15 residues long. Per the germline V gene, CDR1 is SGHAT and CDR2 is FQNNGV. The full variable domain, rest sourced from reference TRBV11-2 and TRBJ2-5, is EAGVAQSPRYKIIEKRQSVAFWCNPISGHATLYWYQQILGQGPKLLIQFQNNGVVDDSQLPKDRFSAERLKGVDSTLKIQPAKLEDSAVYLCASSYGLAGVETQYFGPGTRLLVL.

This chain links TRBV5-1 with TRBJ2-7; TRBD1 matches at 7 bases. Germline V gives CDR1 SGHRS, CDR2 YFSETQ. Germline trimming cut 5 bases from V and 1 base from J; bases unmatched to any gene: 9. This CDR3 is built from 15 residues. The CDR3 reads CASRVGQEPSYEQYF. CDR3 coding DNA: TGCGCCAGCAGAGTTGGACAGGAGCCATCCTACGAGCAGTACTTC. The variable domain in full, completed from reference TRBV5-1 and TRBJ2-7, reads KAGVTQTPRYLIKTRGQQVTLSCSPISGHRSVSWYQQTPGQGLQFLFEYFSETQRNKGNFPGRFSGRQFSNSRSEMNVSTLELGDSALYLCASRVGQEPSYEQYFGPGTRLTVT.

The J gene is TRBJ2-3, the V gene TRBV10-2; D possibly corresponds to TRBD1 (6 bases). V lost 10 bases and J lost 3, with 23 bases in between. The CDR3 totals 16 residues. Germline V gene lookup returns CDR1 WSHSY and CDR2 SAAADI. CDR3 sequence: CATNRDQGPQTDTQYF. The CDR3 DNA follows: TGCGCCACCAATAGAGACCAGGGGCCCCAAACAGATACGCAGTATTTT.

This rearrangement joins TRBV9 to TRBJ2-7; no clear D gene. The CDR3 is 15 amino acids. V was cut by 0 bases and J by 0 bases, with 10 bases left in between. From germline, CDR1 is SGDLS and CDR2 YYNGEE. As DNA, the CDR3 is TGTGCCAGCAGCGTAGGTGGCATGAGCTCCTACGAGCAGTACTTC. It encodes CASSVGGMSSYEQYF.

J is TRBJ1-1 and V is TRBV2; perhaps TRBD1 as D (6 bases). Trimming took 7 bases from V and 9 from J, leaving 15 bases between them. This CDR3 is 12 amino acids long. Germline V CDR1 and CDR2: SNHLY, FYNNEI. The CDR3: CASTTGTPKAFF. The CDR3 bases are TGTGCCAGCACTACAGGGACCCCAAAAGCTTTCTTT. Complete variable domain (other parts from reference TRBV2 and TRBJ1-1): EPEVTQTPSHQVTQMGQEVILRCVPISNHLYFYWYRQILGQKVEFLVSFYNNEISEKSEIFDDQFSVERPDGSNFTLKIRSTKLEDSAMYFCASTTGTPKAFFGQGTRLTVV.

The chain employs TRBV2 and TRBJ2-1; D might be TRBD2 (5 bases). The germline gives CDR1 SNHLY, CDR2 FYNNEI. Deletions cut 2 bases from V and 5 bases from J, with 10 bases between. This CDR3 has 14 residues. In nucleotides, the CDR3 is TGTGCCAGCAGTGAAAGTCTAGCAAACAATGAGCAGTTCTTC. It codes for CASSESLANNEQFF.

The count of this clone is one. The rearrangement links TRBV5-6 to TRBJ2-7; the match to TRBD1 covers 8 bases. Trimming at V came to 4 bases and at J to 2 bases, leaving 11 bases not matched to a gene. CDR3 length: 16 amino acids. CDR1 is SGHDT, CDR2 YYEEEE, per germline. For the CDR3, the DNA is TGTGCCAGCAGCCACCGACAGGGGACCCCTCCCTACGAGCAGTACTTC. Residues: CASSHRQGTPPYEQYF.

This sequence joins TRBV29-1 and TRBJ2-1; D is uncertain. This CDR3 spans 13 amino acids. Germline CDR1 is SQVTM and CDR2 is ANQGSEA. Trimming cost V 1 base and J 4 bases, with 8 bases left between them. CDR3 nucleotide sequence: TGCAGCGTTGAAGTCCAGGCGTACAATGAGCAGTTCTTC. Translation gives CSVEVQAYNEQFF.

The count of this clone is one. This chain joins TRBV5-8 and TRBJ2-1; 10 positions match TRBD2. The V gene's germline CDR1 is SGHTS and CDR2 YDEGEE. The CDR3 contains 15 residues. The trim removed 2 bases at V and 2 bases at J, leaving 1 base unmatched. DNA for the CDR3: TGTGCCAGCAGCTTCGGGACTAGCGCCTACAATGAGCAGTTCTTC. As protein: CASSFGTSAYNEQFF.

This clone was seen a single time. V usage is TRBV6-5 and J usage is TRBJ1-1, with D uncertain. Germline assignment: CDR1 MNHEY and CDR2 SVGAGI. V lost 2 bases and J 5 bases, leaving 6 bases between the germline ends. This CDR3 has 12 amino acids. The CDR3, as DNA: TGTGCCAGCAGTTACGGGGATACTGAAGCTTTCTTT. It codes for CASSYGDTEAFF.

CDR3 nucleotide sequence: TGTGCCAGCAGTTTAGGGGCGGCCACTGAAGCTTTCTTT. This gives the protein CASSLGAATEAFF. The chain employs TRBV27 and TRBJ1-1; D perhaps matches TRBD1 (5 bases). Germline loops: CDR1 MNHEY, CDR2 SMNVEV (reference sequence). The CDR3 totals 13 residues. The germline V and J ends were trimmed by 2 bases and 4 bases, with 8 bases remaining between them.

The V and J genes are TRBV11-2 and TRBJ2-5, with unresolved D. With 3 bases removed from V and 5 bases from J, the gap between germline ends came to 16 bases. Per the germline V gene, CDR1 is SGHAT and CDR2 is FQNNGV. This CDR3 has 15 amino acids. The CDR3 loop reads CASSFAGSWKETQYF. CDR3 DNA: TGTGCCAGCAGCTTCGCTGGAAGTTGGAAGGAGACCCAGTACTTC.

This chain connects TRBV5-1 to TRBJ2-5; D is possibly TRBD2 (6 bases). Trimming shortened V by 3 bases and J by 5 bases, and 14 bases separated the two germline ends. Germline V CDR1 and CDR2: SGHRS, YFSETQ. CDR3 length: 14 amino acids. CDR3 amino acids: CASSWTGGGETQYF. CDR3 sequence (DNA): TGCGCCAGCAGCTGGACCGGGGGTGGGGAGACCCAGTACTTC.

V and J are TRBV2 and TRBJ1-1; 9 bases are a match to TRBD1. V dropped 6 bases and J dropped 5; count of bases not matched to a gene: 4. Germline CDR1 and CDR2: SNHLY and FYNNEI. The length of the CDR3 is 13 residues. This CDR3 is CASSRTGETEAFF. As DNA, the CDR3 is TGTGCCAGCAGCAGGACAGGGGAGACTGAAGCTTTCTTT.

This clone came up once. V usage is TRBV30 and J usage is TRBJ1-5; no clear D. Germline V gene sequence: CDR1 GTSNPN, CDR2 SVGIG (reference sequence). The CDR3 runs 14 residues. V lost 0 bases, J lost 3 bases, and 9 bases lay in between. The CDR3 reads CAWSVDRYNQPQHF. CDR3 sequence (DNA): TGTGCCTGGAGTGTAGATCGGTACAATCAGCCCCAGCATTTT.

The chain uses TRBV28 and TRBJ1-6; D gene unclear. CDR1 is MDHEN and CDR2 is SYDVKM in the germline V gene. This CDR3 is 15 amino acids long. V lost 7 bases to trimming and J lost 4 bases, with 14 bases between them. In DNA form, the CDR3 reads TGTGCCAGCACCCTGTCCGGCGGGTATAATTCACCCCTCCACTTT. Amino acid sequence: CASTLSGGYNSPLHF.

V usage is TRBV2 and J usage is TRBJ1-2; 8 bases agree with TRBD1. Germline V lookup: CDR1 SNHLY, CDR2 FYNNEI. The CDR3 length is 14 residues. The ends lost 4 bases at V and 1 base at J; junction bases unmatched: 2. The CDR3, as DNA: TGTGCCAGCAGTGTCGGACAGGGTAACTATGGCTACACCTTC. Amino acids: CASSVGQGNYGYTF.

The chain joins TRBV19 to TRBJ2-3, with D perhaps TRBD2 (5 bases). The germline gives CDR1 LNHDA, CDR2 SQIVND (reference sequence). The CDR3 sequence is 14 residues long. V lost 9 bases, J lost 4 bases, and 17 bases lay in between. CDR3 coding DNA: TGTGCCAGCAAGGACTCCTTCCGGGCAGATACGCAGTATTTT. This gives the protein CASKDSFRADTQYF.

The V gene is TRBV9, the J gene TRBJ1-1, with D unclear. Germline CDR1 reads SGDLS; CDR2 reads YYNGEE. Trimming removed 0 bases at V and 2 bases at J, with 11 bases between. CDR3 length: 15 amino acids. The DNA for the CDR3 is TGTGCCAGCAGCGTAGTGCGGGGTGTAAACACTGAAGCTTTCTTT. It codes for CASSVVRGVNTEAFF.

The V call is TRBV19, the J call TRBJ2-1; perhaps D is TRBD1 or TRBD2 (5 bases each). The CDR3 has 16 residues. The V and J ends lost 3 bases and 7 bases respectively, with 19 bases between them. The germline V gene has CDR1 LNHDA and CDR2 SQIVND (reference sequence). This chain's CDR3 is CASSIRGQGRRNEQFF. In nucleotides, the CDR3 is TGTGCCAGTAGTATTCGAGGGCAGGGAAGGAGGAATGAGCAGTTCTTC.

CDR3 loop: CASSGVLGTGYNEQFF. The CDR3 region has the DNA TGTGCCAGCAGTGGCGTTCTCGGGACAGGGTACAATGAGCAGTTCTTC. The V gene is TRBV25-1, the J gene TRBJ2-1, with TRBD1 matching over 9 bases. CDR3 length: 16 amino acids. Germline V gene data show CDR1 as MGHDK and CDR2 as SYGVNS. Unmatched junction bases numbered 8, after V lost 4 bases and J lost 4 bases.